Here is one T cell receptor beta chain with its context. The data were obtained in a study of cytomegalovirus exposure and HLA in healthy donors. About the research overall: Approximately 180 million T cells yielded 120 million or so unique TCR beta sequences, as an earlier analysis found. Samples from HLA-typed donors yielded 85 million to 95 million unique TCRs in an early data release.

Germline values: CDR1 MDHEN, CDR2 SYDVKM. V was cut by 4 bases and J by 1 base, with 26 bases left in between. This CDR3 region has 19 residues. PCR primers comprised 60 Vbeta and 13 Jbeta primers. Here immunoSEQ multiplex PCR was the method, and the copy in TCRdb shows in-frame clones only, minus some. Among about 130,000 clones listed, around three quarters were seen once. Sequenced sample: PBMCs. The receptor's source is a woman between 45 and 65 years old in good health and CMV-seronegative. The chain is built from TRBV28 and TRBJ2-7; tentatively, D is TRBD1 (9 bases). Written as DNA, the CDR3 is TGTGCCAGCAGTTCAATATGGCGGGGGGCGGGGACAGGGTCCTACGAGCAGTACGTC. This codes for CASSSIWRGAGTGSYEQYV.